This TCR beta chain was found in a study of T-cell memory formation after mild COVID-19. Trimming removed 0 bases from V and 4 bases from J, with 4 bases in between. This CDR3 has 13 residues. The germline V gene encodes CDR1 MGHRA and CDR2 YSYEKL. TCR alpha and TCR beta cDNA libraries carrying sample barcodes and UMIs came from 5'RACE with constant-segment primers. From the 5' RACE reads, TCRdb called clonotypes with MiXCR, one entry per CDR3 protein. The table includes 470,000 or so distinct CDR3 sequences, about 23% detected once. Study-level results: The SARS-CoV-2 specificity of second-wave clones reaching peak at day 37 remained unverified. Day 15 to 85 contractors were CD4/CD8 balanced; later expanders leaned CD4+.

This clonotype came up a few times. The antigen is undetermined. The chain links TRBV4-1 to TRBJ2-4; no clear D. The sequencing sample was made of PBMCs or a T cell subset sorted from them (not recorded which). The source is an adult woman who had mild COVID-19 (a few samples of this study predate the infection). Cell type and time point are not known. DNA of the CDR3: TGCGCCAGCAGCCAAGATTATAAAAACATTCAGTACTTC. Translation gives CASSQDYKNIQYF.